These 14 T cell receptor beta chains were all obtained from the same sample, sequenced in a study of shared clonotypes between healthy human individuals. The data were produced by immunoSEQ multiplex PCR, yet TCRdb's version contains in-frame clones alone and is incomplete. The data show some 650,000 clones, about 96% seen once. The sample taken for sequencing was naive CD4+ T cells sorted from blood. Subset: CD45RA+ positively selected. The receptors originated from a woman aged 25 to 45 in good health.

V usage is TRBV28 and J usage is TRBJ1-5, with 9 positions matching TRBD1. The CDR3 is 16 residues long. In germline, CDR1 is MDHEN, CDR2 SYDVKM. V shed 10 bases and J 3 bases; nucleotides not matched to a gene: 13. CDR3 residues: CATGAGTGRYNQPQHF. The CDR3 DNA reads TGTGCCACGGGGGCTGGGACAGGGAGGTACAATCAGCCCCAGCATTTT.

CDR3 sequence reads: CASNSGGTYEQYF. In DNA form, the CDR3 reads TGTGCCAGTAATAGCGGGGGTACCTACGAGCAGTACTTC. The chain links TRBV19 to TRBJ2-7; 9 nucleotides line up with TRBD2. V was clipped by 7 bases and J by 2 bases; unmatched bases: 3. Germline V gene sequence: CDR1 LNHDA, CDR2 SQIVND (reference sequence). CDR3 length: 13 residues.

The CDR3 spells CASSLGPRGTYEQYF. The CDR3 nucleotides are TGTGCCAGCAGCTTGGGACCCCGGGGGACATACGAGCAGTACTTC. The J gene is TRBJ2-7, the V gene TRBV7-9; D tentatively reads TRBD1 or TRBD2 (6 bases each). Per germline, CDR1 SEHNR and CDR2 FQNEAQ (reference sequence). The CDR3 length is 15 residues. V lost 3 bases and J lost 4, with 16 bases in between.

The chain employs TRBV19 and TRBJ2-3; D might be TRBD1 or TRBD2, each matching 5 bases. CDR1 is LNHDA, CDR2 SQIVND, per germline (reference sequence). The CDR3 runs to 13 residues. Trimming removed 6 bases from V and 2 bases from J, with 9 bases in between. This CDR3 is CASRLGVTDTQYF. The CDR3 coding sequence is TGTGCCAGTAGATTGGGGGTCACAGATACGCAGTATTTT.

This chain uses TRBV4-1 with TRBJ1-5, with a possible D match to TRBD1 (5 bases). Trimming took 1 base from V and 6 from J, leaving 16 bases between them. This CDR3 is built from 16 residues. From germline, CDR1 is MGHRA and CDR2 YSYEKL. For the CDR3, the DNA is TGCGCCAGCAGCCAAGGGGGGAAGGGGACGAGTCAGCCCCAGCATTTT. It encodes CASSQGGKGTSQPQHF.

The chain has TRBV11-2 and TRBJ2-7; TRBD1 agrees at 10 bases. V dropped 2 bases and J dropped 3; count of bases not matched to a gene: 4. The CDR3 totals 15 residues. Germline V gives CDR1 SGHAT, CDR2 FQNNGV. CDR3 DNA sequence: TGTGCCAGCAGCTTACCGGGACAGGGGAACTACGAGCAGTACTTC. Its protein is CASSLPGQGNYEQYF. Drawing the rest from reference TRBV11-2 and TRBJ2-7, the complete variable domain is EAGVAQSPRYKIIEKRQSVAFWCNPISGHATLYWYQQILGQGPKLLIQFQNNGVVDDSQLPKDRFSAERLKGVDSTLKIQPAKLEDSAVYLCASSLPGQGNYEQYFGPGTRLTVT.

V is TRBV9 and J is TRBJ2-1; D is perhaps TRBD2 (6 bases). This CDR3 comprises 18 residues. Trimming stripped 4 bases from V and 8 bases from J, with 28 bases between. Looked up from germline, CDR1 is SGDLS and CDR2 is YYNGEE. CDR3 region: CASSPHGGLPQLAHEQFF. The CDR3 coding sequence is TGTGCCAGCAGCCCCCATGGGGGACTGCCGCAACTCGCCCATGAGCAGTTCTTC.

The chain is built from TRBV27 and TRBJ2-7; 8 nucleotides agree with TRBD1. Germline CDR1 reads MNHEY; CDR2 reads SMNVEV (reference sequence). With 5 bases clipped from V and 7 bases from J, the junction kept 4 bases outside the gene matches. CDR3 length equals 12 residues. CDR3 in amino acids: CASSRTGWEQYF. CDR3 bases: TGTGCCAGCAGTCGGACAGGGTGGGAGCAGTACTTC.

The gene calls are TRBV27 and TRBJ2-1; either TRBD1 or TRBD2 may supply D (6 bases each). Trimming took off 9 bases at V and 4 bases at J, with 16 bases between the two ends. CDR3 length: 14 amino acids. The germline V gene has CDR1 MNHEY and CDR2 SMNVEV (reference sequence). CDR3 in amino acids: CARRGVGGYNEQFF. The CDR3 nucleotides are TGTGCCAGAAGGGGGGTTGGGGGGTACAATGAGCAGTTCTTC.

J is TRBJ2-1 and V is TRBV29-1; D may be TRBD2 (6 bases). Trimming took off 7 bases at V and 5 bases at J, with 18 bases between the two ends. Germline V CDR1 and CDR2: SQVTM, ANQGSEA. The CDR3 extends over 14 amino acids. The CDR3 sequence is CSAGGLAQNNEQFF. The CDR3 DNA follows: TGCAGCGCCGGAGGGCTAGCCCAAAACAATGAGCAGTTCTTC.

The V call is TRBV28, the J call TRBJ2-1, with 7 bases identical to TRBD2. Germline values: CDR1 MDHEN, CDR2 SYDVKM. The CDR3 loop spans 15 amino acids. Germline trimming cut 3 bases from V and 8 bases from J; bases unmatched to any gene: 10. CDR3 in amino acids: CASSFLREGGHEQFF. For the CDR3, the DNA is TGTGCCAGCAGTTTCTTGAGGGAGGGTGGTCATGAGCAGTTCTTC.

The chain uses TRBV19 and TRBJ2-5, with 9 bases that match TRBD2. The closer fit of TRBJ2-7 to the DNA end suggests the J call may be wrong. This CDR3 is built from 15 residues. CDR1 is LNHDA, CDR2 SQIVND, per germline (reference sequence). CDR3 nucleotide sequence: TGTGCCAGTAGTATAGTAGCGGGGGATCCCTACGAGCAGTACTTC. Protein: CASSIVAGDPYEQYF.

This clone has just one count. The J gene is TRBJ2-5, the V gene TRBV2, with D possibly matching TRBD1 (6 bases). Trimming left V 6 bases short and J 5 bases short, with 16 bases between. CDR1 and CDR2 (germline): SNHLY, FYNNEI. CDR3 length: 14 amino acids. The CDR3 spells CASSLKRTAETQYF. CDR3 sequence (DNA): TGTGCCAGCAGCCTAAAACGGACAGCGGAGACCCAGTACTTC. The complete variable domain, with remaining parts taken from reference TRBV2 and TRBJ2-5, reads EPEVTQTPSHQVTQMGQEVILRCVPISNHLYFYWYRQILGQKVEFLVSFYNNEISEKSEIFDDQFSVERPDGSNFTLKIRSTKLEDSAMYFCASSLKRTAETQYFGPGTRLLVL.

This rearrangement joins TRBV5-1 to TRBJ1-2; maybe TRBD1 (6 bases). V lost 7 bases and J lost 4, with 17 bases in between. This CDR3 is built from 14 residues. The germline gives CDR1 SGHRS, CDR2 YFSETQ. The CDR3 nucleotides are TGCGCCAGCCGACAGGAGGATCCTACCTATGGCTACACCTTC. Protein sequence: CASRQEDPTYGYTF.